Presented here are 17 T cell receptor beta chains from one specimen sequenced in a study of blood T cell repertoires in COVID-19 (dated by TCRdb to 2020 to 2022). The library came from the immunoSEQ multiplex PCR assay. TCRdb limited this immuneACCESS table to in-frame rearrangements with V and J called. A share of clones is missing; checked studies link under half to unresolved V genes, and the rest is unexplained. The sample table lists about 170,000 clones, 70% to 90% of them with a count of one. About 0.77% of the sample goes to the ten largest clones. Sequenced material: PBMCs or T cells enriched from blood (not recorded which). The receptors come from a woman between 18 and 29 years old who had recovered from COVID-19.

The gene calls are TRBV25-1 and TRBJ2-3; 7 positions match TRBD2. Germline V CDR1 and CDR2: MGHDK, SYGVNS. Losses at the gene ends were 3 bases for V and 3 bases for J; bases not matched to a gene: 3. This CDR3 region has 14 residues. CDR3 protein: CASSDGRTTDTQYF. The CDR3, as DNA: TGTGCCAGCAGTGACGGGAGGACTACAGATACGCAGTATTTT.

This chain connects TRBV2 to TRBJ1-4; TRBD1 is a possible D gene (5 bases). Trimming cost V 7 bases and J 1 base, with 10 bases left between them. The CDR3 sequence is 14 residues long. The germline CDR1 and CDR2 sequences are SNHLY and FYNNEI. The CDR3 loop reads CASIPGGTNEKLFF. The CDR3 DNA reads TGTGCCAGCATTCCGGGGGGAACTAATGAAAAACTGTTTTTT.

The V call is TRBV12-5, the J call TRBJ1-1; TRBD1 matches 11 bases. This CDR3 comprises 18 residues. Per the germline V gene, CDR1 is LGHNT and CDR2 is FRNRAP. Unmatched junction bases numbered 12, after V lost 1 base and J lost 5 bases. The CDR3 DNA reads as TGTGCTAGTGGTTTGGACGGACAGGGGGCTTTTTTGCGAACTGAAGCTTTCTTT. This sequence encodes CASGLDGQGAFLRTEAFF. The variable domain in full, with the rest retrieved from reference TRBV12-5 and TRBJ1-1, is DARVTQTPRHKVTEMGQEVTMRCQPILGHNTVFWYRQTMMQGLELLAYFRNRAPLDDSGMPKDRFSAEMPDATLATLKIQPSEPRDSAVYFCASGLDGQGAFLRTEAFFGQGTRLTVV.

The chain employs TRBV3-1 (or the pseudogene TRBV3-2) and TRBJ2-3; the match to TRBD2 covers 10 bases. From germline, CDR1 is LGHDT and CDR2 YNNKEL (reference sequence). This CDR3 contains 16 residues. With V trimmed by 5 bases and J by 2 bases, 7 bases remained unmatched. This CDR3 reads CASSSSGSTLTDTQYF. The CDR3 DNA reads TGTGCCAGCAGCTCTAGCGGGAGCACCCTCACAGATACGCAGTATTTT.

The chain couples TRBV28 to TRBJ1-6, with a weak D call TRBD1 (6 bases). Trimming took 2 bases from V and 12 from J, leaving 14 bases between them. The germline V gene has CDR1 MDHEN and CDR2 SYDVKM. This CDR3 is built from 14 residues. The CDR3 coding sequence is TGTGCCAGCAGTTTAGGGACACCGGTAGTACCCCTCCACTTT. This gives the protein CASSLGTPVVPLHF.

The chain is built from TRBV7-2 and TRBJ2-1; TRBD2 matches 16 bases. The CDR3 sequence is 16 residues long. The V and J ends lost 4 bases and 9 bases, in that order; junction bases with no gene match: 6. Germline V gene sequence: CDR1 SGHTA, CDR2 FQGNSA. The CDR3 nucleotides are TGTGCCAGCAGCTGGACCGGGACTAGCGGGAGGGGTGAGCAGTTCTTC. Its protein product is CASSWTGTSGRGEQFF. The full variable domain, rest sourced from reference TRBV7-2 and TRBJ2-1, is GAGVSQSPSNKVTEKGKDVELRCDPISGHTALYWYRQSLGQGLEFLIYFQGNSAPDKSGLPSDRFSAERTGGSVSTLTIQRTQQEDSAVYLCASSWTGTSGRGEQFFGPGTRLTVL.

V is TRBV6-5 and J is TRBJ2-7, with D tentatively TRBD2 (5 bases). Trimming shortened V by 6 bases and J by 3 bases, and 12 bases separated the two germline ends. This CDR3 region has 13 residues. Germline CDR1 and CDR2: MNHEY and SVGAGI. Here the CDR3 DNA reads TGTGCCAGCAGACCCGGACTCGACTACGAGCAGTACTTC. This codes for CASRPGLDYEQYF.

The J gene is TRBJ2-7, the V gene TRBV10-3, with D tentatively TRBD2 (6 bases). CDR3 size: 13 residues. Germline-derived CDR1 and CDR2 are ENHRY and SYGVKD. Trimming removed 9 bases at V and 0 bases at J, with 12 bases between. The CDR3, as DNA: TGTGCCATGGGGACTGGAAGCTCCTACGAGCAGTACTTC. Its translation: CAMGTGSSYEQYF.

This clone appeared once. This may be a read error, as it is one base from a much larger clone. The sample contains more than one DNA sequence encoding this CDR3. The V and J genes are TRBV7-9 and TRBJ1-2, with D perhaps matching TRBD1 (5 bases). The CDR3 is 14 amino acids. Germline V lookup: CDR1 SEHNR, CDR2 FQNEAQ (reference sequence). Trimming took off 6 bases at V and 6 bases at J, with 17 bases between the two ends. The CDR3 nucleotides are TGTGCCAGCAGAGGGAAAGACAGAGAGCATGGCTACACCTTC. This sequence encodes CASRGKDREHGYTF.

The chain's CDR3 is CASSSGTGTTGANVLTF. The CDR3 bases are TGTGCCAGCTCATCCGGGACAGGGACCACTGGGGCCAACGTCCTGACTTTC. The genes are TRBV18 and TRBJ2-6, with 9 bases that match TRBD1. This CDR3 spans 17 amino acids. V trimming: 5 bases; J trimming: 2 bases; junction bases outside the gene matches: 7. Germline V gives CDR1 KGHSH, CDR2 LQKENI.

The genes are TRBV28 and TRBJ1-2; 9 bases agree with TRBD1. The CDR3 is 14 amino acids. With V trimmed by 10 bases and J by 4 bases, 10 bases remained unmatched. Looked up from germline, CDR1 is MDHEN and CDR2 is SYDVKM. The CDR3 sequence: CATKGQGKSYGYTF. CDR3 DNA sequence: TGTGCCACCAAGGGACAGGGCAAATCCTATGGCTACACCTTC.

The rearrangement uses TRBV19 and TRBJ2-3, with 9 bases aligning to TRBD2. V was clipped by 3 bases and J by 0 bases; unmatched bases: 7. CDR1 is LNHDA, CDR2 SQIVND, per germline (reference sequence). The CDR3 runs 17 residues. The DNA of the CDR3 is TGTGCCAGTAGTATTTTGGCTAGCGGGACTAGCACAGATACGCAGTATTTT. Its translation: CASSILASGTSTDTQYF. The whole variable domain, remainder taken from reference TRBV19 and TRBJ2-3, is DGGITQSPKYLFRKEGQNVTLSCEQNLNHDAMYWYRQDPGQGLRLIYYSQIVNDFQKGDIAEGYSVSREKKESFPLTVTSAQKNPTAFYLCASSILASGTSTDTQYFGPGTRLTVL.

This chain connects TRBV27 to TRBJ2-1, with 9 bases identical to TRBD2. The CDR3 runs 15 residues. Germline-derived CDR1 and CDR2 are MNHEY and SMNVEV (reference sequence). V dropped 3 bases and J dropped 4; count of bases not matched to a gene: 4. CDR3: CASSFSSGIYNEQFF. CDR3 nucleotides: TGTGCCAGCAGTTTTTCTAGCGGGATATACAATGAGCAGTTCTTC.

The chain carries TRBV19 and TRBJ2-3; D perhaps matches TRBD2 (6 bases). Germline V gene data show CDR1 as LNHDA and CDR2 as SQIVND (reference sequence). The CDR3 has 16 amino acids. V lost 3 bases and J 6 bases, leaving 19 bases between the germline ends. CDR3: CASSIARLGSADTQYF. The CDR3 DNA sequence: TGTGCCAGTAGTATCGCCCGACTAGGGAGTGCGGATACGCAGTATTTT.

The V and J genes are TRBV4-3 and TRBJ2-5, with 7 bases that match TRBD1. The CDR3 spans 16 residues. The junction had 8 bases not matched to a gene; V was cut back by 2 bases and J by 2 bases. Per germline, CDR1 LGHNA and CDR2 YSLEER. CDR3 loop: CASSQYFGTVQETQYF. The CDR3 DNA is TGCGCCAGCAGCCAATACTTCGGGACAGTTCAAGAGACCCAGTACTTC.

V usage is TRBV7-9 and J usage is TRBJ2-1; 10 nucleotides align to TRBD1. The CDR3 consists of 16 residues. Germline CDR1 and CDR2: SEHNR and FQNEAQ (reference sequence). J gave up 3 bases and V 2 bases, and 4 bases lay outside the gene matches. CDR3 in DNA: TGTGCCAGCAGCTTACCCGGACAGGGGGTCTACAATGAGCAGTTCTTC. Translating gives CASSLPGQGVYNEQFF.

The chain links TRBV28 to TRBJ1-3; D possibly corresponds to TRBD1 (6 bases). CDR3 size: 14 residues. Deletions cut 3 bases from V and 2 bases from J, with 8 bases between. CDR1 MDHEN and CDR2 SYDVKM come from the germline V gene. The DNA for the CDR3 is TGTGCCAGCAGTTTTTCAGGGGCTGGAAACACCATATATTTT. Translation gives CASSFSGAGNTIYF. The full variable domain, with the rest looked up from reference TRBV28 and TRBJ1-3, is DVKVTQSSRYLVKRTGEKVFLECVQDMDHENMFWYRQDPGLGLRLIYFSYDVKMKEKGDIPEGYSVSREKKERFSLILESASTNQTSMYLCASSFSGAGNTIYFGEGSWLTVV.